This T cell receptor beta chain emerged from a study of T cells in Graves' hyperthyroidism and ophthalmopathy. Study-level findings and limits: The model forecast ophthalmopathy, anticipating it by a median 6.5 months before onset.

Between the trimmed V and J ends, which lost 3 bases and 4 bases, there was a span of 15 bases. The CDR3 has 14 residues. CDR1 and CDR2 from the germline V gene are DFQATT and SNEGSKA (reference sequence). Authors of the study amplified TCR beta CDR3 regions from RNA transcripts. Researchers ran a first-round RT-PCR on the TCR CDR3 using the HTBI primer set. MiXCR, run by TCRdb on the multiplex PCR reads, gives a single entry per CDR3 protein. Here the sample spans hundreds of thousands of distinct CDR3 sequences, about 45% being singletons. This clonotype was counted a few times. Its target is unknown.

This TCR was sampled from an adult man with Graves' disease, either hyperthyroidism or ophthalmopathy (not recorded which). The rearrangement links TRBV20-1 to TRBJ1-1; tentatively, D is TRBD1 (5 bases). The specimen was peripheral blood or thyroid tissue (not recorded which). The CDR3 here is CSASKFSGGTEAFF. The CDR3 bases are TGCAGTGCTAGTAAGTTTTCGGGGGGCACTGAAGCTTTCTTT.